The 8 T cell receptor beta chains reported below all come from one sample, sequenced in a study of cytomegalovirus exposure and HLA in healthy donors. Sequencing was performed with immunoSEQ multiplex PCR; in TCRdb, only in-frame clones are kept and a portion is missing. Here the sample spans about 78,000 clones, about 96% being singletons. Source material: PBMCs. Every receptor here comes from a young man in good health and CMV-seropositive.

The V and J genes are TRBV18 and TRBJ1-4; D unclear. The V end lost 3 bases, the J end lost 2 bases, and 16 bases lay between the germline ends. Germline V gene sequence: CDR1 KGHSH, CDR2 LQKENI. The CDR3 consists of 17 residues. CDR3 DNA sequence: TGTGCCAGCTCACCTCTAATACCCGAGAGGACTAATGAAAAACTGTTTTTT. This translates into CASSPLIPERTNEKLFF.

This sequence joins TRBV29-1 and TRBJ2-3; 14 positions match TRBD2. Germline V gene sequence: CDR1 SQVTM, CDR2 ANQGSEA. The CDR3 has 15 residues. V shed 4 bases and J 3 bases; nucleotides not matched to a gene: 3. This CDR3 reads CSVGGLAGETDTQYF. CDR3 bases: TGCAGCGTTGGGGGACTAGCGGGAGAAACAGATACGCAGTATTTT.

CDR3 nucleotide sequence: TGTGCCAGTAGTGAAGGACTAGTAAGCGAGCAGTACTTC. Amino acids: CASSEGLVSEQYF. The V call is TRBV19, the J call TRBJ2-7, with 7 nucleotides matching TRBD2. The CDR3 covers 13 residues. After removal of 5 bases from V and 6 bases from J, the junction contained 7 bases not matched to a gene. From germline, CDR1 is LNHDA and CDR2 SQIVND (reference sequence).

The rearrangement uses TRBV19 and TRBJ1-2; no firm D call. From germline, CDR1 is LNHDA and CDR2 SQIVND (reference sequence). This CDR3 comprises 14 residues. Trimming took off 4 bases at V and 6 bases at J, with 15 bases between the two ends. CDR3 amino acids: CASSTPQKMNGYTF. The CDR3 nucleotides read TGTGCCAGTAGTACCCCACAGAAGATGAATGGCTACACCTTC.

V usage is TRBV4-1 and J usage is TRBJ2-1; D uncertain. CDR3 length equals 15 residues. Germline CDR1 MGHRA, CDR2 YSYEKL. Trimming shortened V by 0 bases and J by 4 bases, and 10 bases separated the two germline ends. CDR3 in amino acids: CASSQDPRGYNEQFF. The CDR3 nucleotides read TGCGCCAGCAGCCAAGATCCTCGCGGTTACAATGAGCAGTTCTTC.

In its sample, this clone was seen once. The chain recombines TRBV18 with TRBJ1-5; a possible D gene is TRBD1 (5 bases). V lost 3 bases and J lost 8, with 8 bases in between. The germline V gene has CDR1 KGHSH and CDR2 LQKENI. The CDR3 has 12 amino acids. The CDR3, as DNA: TGTGCCAGCTCACCTAGGGGCGAGCCCCAGCATTTT. This codes for CASSPRGEPQHF.

This clone was seen a single time. The genes are TRBV5-1 and TRBJ1-3; weak D call: TRBD1 (6 bases). Per germline, CDR1 SGHRS and CDR2 YFSETQ. Trimming left V 0 bases short and J 0 bases short, with 10 bases between. The CDR3 has 16 amino acids. CDR3 sequence reads: CASSLAGDTSGNTIYF. Written as DNA, the CDR3 is TGCGCCAGCAGCTTGGCCGGGGACACCTCTGGAAACACCATATATTTT.

The chain recombines TRBV7-2 with TRBJ1-2; D may be TRBD1 (6 bases). Germline V gives CDR1 SGHTA, CDR2 FQGNSA. With 5 bases removed from V and 2 bases from J, the gap between germline ends came to 12 bases. This CDR3 is 14 amino acids long. As DNA, the CDR3 is TGTGCCAGCAGCGCAAGGGACACGAACTATGGCTACACCTTC. Amino acids: CASSARDTNYGYTF.